This T cell receptor (beta chain) came from a study of OX40 agonist ivuxolimab in advanced cancers. The CDR3 is 13 amino acids. Per the germline V gene, CDR1 is SGHNT and CDR2 is YYREEE (reference sequence). V was cut by 6 bases and J by 5 bases, with 14 bases left in between. Data came from immunoSEQ multiplex PCR; TCRdb stores just in-frame clones and leaves some out. The table shows fewer than 95,000 clones, with 90% to 95% occurring only once. The sequencing here drew on CD4+ or CD8+ T cells sorted from blood, taken in a trial of the OX40 agonist ivuxolimab. The source of this sequence is an adult with an advanced solid tumor such as melanoma, head and neck, liver or kidney cancer. The chain links TRBV5-4 to TRBJ2-5; D is perhaps TRBD2 (6 bases). This CDR3 is CASNTPAGETQYF. The CDR3 coding sequence is TGTGCCAGCAACACCCCTGCGGGGGAGACCCAGTACTTC.